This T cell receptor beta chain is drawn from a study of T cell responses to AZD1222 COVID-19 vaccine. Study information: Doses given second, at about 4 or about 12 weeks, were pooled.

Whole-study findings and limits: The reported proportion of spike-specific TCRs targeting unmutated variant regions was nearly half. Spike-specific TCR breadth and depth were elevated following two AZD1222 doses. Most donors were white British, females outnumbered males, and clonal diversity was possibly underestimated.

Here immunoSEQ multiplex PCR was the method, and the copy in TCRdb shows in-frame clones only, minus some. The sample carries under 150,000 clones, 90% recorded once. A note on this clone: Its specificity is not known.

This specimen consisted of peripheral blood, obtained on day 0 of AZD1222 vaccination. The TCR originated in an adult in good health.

The CDR3 protein is CASSEPGATLSYNEQFF. Written as DNA, the CDR3 is TGTGCCAGCAGTGAACCAGGGGCGACCCTCTCCTACAATGAGCAGTTCTTC. V gene TRBV25-1 combines with J gene TRBJ2-1, with a tentative D call TRBD1 (6 bases). The V end was cut by 2 bases, the J end by 0 bases, with 14 bases between. The CDR3 length is 17 residues. Looked up from germline, CDR1 is MGHDK and CDR2 is SYGVNS.